These 21 T cell receptor beta chains originate from one sample sequenced in a study of a mutant IDH1 vaccine in newly diagnosed glioma. Time point noted: week 23, last vaccination. Doses comprised 300 ug of mutant IDH1 20-mer peptide each, plus topical imiquimod. TCRdb's copy holds only in-frame clones and misses some; the assay was immunoSEQ multiplex PCR. The data hold 65,000 or so clones, with 85% observed a single time. Their recognized antigens are unknown. Material: PBMCs, obtained from a glioma patient whose treatment included an IDH1 peptide vaccine. Receptors were obtained from a man aged 30 to 45 with glioma.

The rearrangement links TRBV4-1 to TRBJ2-5, with a tentative D call TRBD1 (8 bases). Between the trimmed V and J ends, which lost 3 bases and 2 bases, there was a span of 16 bases. This CDR3 has 16 residues. The germline V gene encodes CDR1 MGHRA and CDR2 YSYEKL. This CDR3 reads CASSHPGQGGQETQYF. The CDR3 DNA reads TGCGCCAGCAGCCACCCCGGACAGGGAGGGCAAGAGACCCAGTACTTC.

The rearrangement links TRBV6-6 to TRBJ2-7; 9 bases map to TRBD1. V dropped 6 bases and J dropped 3; count of bases not matched to a gene: 9. Germline CDR1 is MNHNY and CDR2 is SVGAGI (reference sequence). The CDR3 totals 15 residues. As DNA, the CDR3 is TGTGCCAGCAGCCCGGGACAGGGAGAGTTCTACGAGCAGTACTTC. It is translated as CASSPGQGEFYEQYF.

The rearrangement links TRBV6-1 to TRBJ2-7; 7 bases agree with TRBD1. Germline lookup yields CDR1 MNHNS and CDR2 SASEGT. V shed 4 bases, J shed 3 bases, and the junction held 9 bases outside the gene matches. The CDR3 loop spans 15 amino acids. Here the CDR3 DNA reads TGTGCCAGCAGTGCACGTACCGGGACAGTCTACGAGCAGTACTTC. It translates to CASSARTGTVYEQYF.

The chain couples TRBV7-9 to TRBJ1-2; D is unresolved. The CDR3 sequence is 11 residues long. CDR1 is SEHNR, CDR2 FQNEAQ, per germline (reference sequence). The V end lost 2 bases, the J end lost 6 bases, and 4 bases lay between the germline ends. This CDR3 reads CASSLSHGYTF. CDR3 DNA sequence: TGTGCCAGCAGCTTATCCCATGGCTACACCTTC. Together with reference TRBV7-9 and TRBJ1-2, the CDR3 gives the full variable domain: DTGVSQNPRHKITKRGQNVTFRCDPISEHNRLYWYRQTLGQGPEFLTYFQNEAQLEKSRLLSDRFSAERPKGSFSTLEIQRTEQGDSAMYLCASSLSHGYTFGSGTRLTVV.

This chain connects TRBV6-6 to TRBJ1-5, with D maybe TRBD1 (6 bases). V was clipped by 0 bases and J by 1 base, with 7 bases between them. Germline CDR1 reads MNHNY; CDR2 reads SVGAGI (reference sequence). This CDR3 is 15 amino acids long. DNA for the CDR3: TGTGCCAGCAGTTACTCCGGACAGAGCAATCAGCCCCAGCATTTT. Its translation: CASSYSGQSNQPQHF.

The chain uses TRBV10-3 and TRBJ1-6; perhaps TRBD1 as D (5 bases). The ends were cut back, 6 bases at V and 9 bases at J, with 18 bases in the middle. Germline-derived CDR1 and CDR2 are ENHRY and SYGVKD. This CDR3 is built from 15 residues. The CDR3 bases are TGTGCCATCAGCAACCCAGGGAAGGGTTTTTCACCCCTCCACTTT. Translated, it gives CAISNPGKGFSPLHF.

This chain links TRBV15 with TRBJ2-1; TRBD2 might be the D (7 bases). The V end was cut by 8 bases, the J end by 0 bases, with 17 bases between. In germline, CDR1 is LNHNV, CDR2 YYDKDF (reference sequence). The CDR3 length is 16 residues. The CDR3 bases are TGTGCCACCGCCGGGGGGCGGTTAAGCTCCTACAATGAGCAGTTCTTC. Its translation is CATAGGRLSSYNEQFF. The full variable domain, its missing parts supplied by reference TRBV15 and TRBJ2-1, is DAMVIQNPRYQVTQFGKPVTLSCSQTLNHNVMYWYQQKSSQAPKLLFHYYDKDFNNEADTPDNFQSRRPNTSFCFLDIRSPGLGDTAMYLCATAGGRLSSYNEQFFGPGTRLTVL.

V usage is TRBV9 and J usage is TRBJ2-3; the D gene could be TRBD1 or TRBD2 (6 bases each). V lost 0 bases and J 2 bases, leaving 22 bases between the germline ends. Per germline, CDR1 SGDLS and CDR2 YYNGEE. This CDR3 is 19 amino acids long. The CDR3 coding sequence is TGTGCCAGCAGCGTAGATGGGCGGGACACTCTAATACACACAGATACGCAGTATTTT. It is translated as CASSVDGRDTLIHTDTQYF.

This clone was seen only once. This chain links TRBV5-1 with TRBJ2-1; 9 bases agree with TRBD1. Germline CDR1 SGHRS, CDR2 YFSETQ. The CDR3 sequence is 17 residues long. V shed 2 bases and J 4 bases; nucleotides not matched to a gene: 10. CDR3 sequence (DNA): TGCGCCAGCAGCTTAGGACAGGGGCCCAGGCCGTACAATGAGCAGTTCTTC. It translates to CASSLGQGPRPYNEQFF.

This sequence joins TRBV5-1 and TRBJ2-3; D is ambiguous. CDR3 length equals 15 residues. Trimming left V 2 bases short and J 2 bases short, with 12 bases between. Germline V gene data show CDR1 as SGHRS and CDR2 as YFSETQ. The CDR3 DNA is TGCGCCAGCAGCTTAGGCCAGCTTCTCACAGATACGCAGTATTTT. Amino acid sequence: CASSLGQLLTDTQYF.

CDR3 sequence (DNA): TGTGCCAGCTCACCACCCGTTCGGGCAGAAGAAGACGAAGCTTTCTTT. This translates into CASSPPVRAEEDEAFF. The chain carries TRBV18 and TRBJ1-1; D remains ambiguous. The V and J ends lost 0 bases and 8 bases respectively, with 19 bases between them. Germline-derived CDR1 and CDR2 are KGHSH and LQKENI. The CDR3 has 16 amino acids.

The chain links TRBV5-4 to TRBJ1-6; D is unclear. The germline V and J ends were trimmed by 2 bases and 10 bases, with 13 bases remaining between them. This CDR3 has 14 residues. Germline lookup yields CDR1 SGHNT and CDR2 YYREEE (reference sequence). The CDR3 protein is CASSFGGGPSPLHF. The CDR3 region has the DNA TGTGCCAGCAGCTTTGGTGGTGGGCCCTCACCCCTCCACTTT.

This chain uses TRBV7-9 with TRBJ2-7; 8 positions agree with TRBD1. The junction had 8 bases not matched to a gene; V was cut back by 4 bases and J by 0 bases. The CDR3 sequence is 16 residues long. Germline-derived CDR1 and CDR2 are SEHNR and FQNEAQ (reference sequence). For the CDR3, the DNA is TGTGCCAGCAGCTCGCGACAGGGGCCCCACTCCTACGAGCAGTACTTC. Its translation is CASSSRQGPHSYEQYF.

This chain uses TRBV13 with TRBJ1-1; D gene uncertain. V gave up 6 bases and J gave up 2 bases, with 7 bases separating them. CDR3 length: 12 amino acids. Germline assignment: CDR1 PRHDT and CDR2 FYEKMQ (reference sequence). This CDR3 reads CASRPANTEAFF. As DNA, the CDR3 is TGTGCCAGCAGGCCAGCCAACACTGAAGCTTTCTTT.

CDR3 in amino acids: CASKVDSDNSPLHF. The DNA of the CDR3 is TGTGCCAGTAAGGTTGATTCTGATAATTCACCCCTCCACTTT. The gene calls are TRBV19 and TRBJ1-6, with D unclear. Trimming removed 7 bases at V and 5 bases at J, with 12 bases between. CDR3 length equals 14 residues. Germline CDR1 reads LNHDA; CDR2 reads SQIVND (reference sequence). Together with reference TRBV19 and TRBJ1-6, the CDR3 gives the full variable domain: DGGITQSPKYLFRKEGQNVTLSCEQNLNHDAMYWYRQDPGQGLRLIYYSQIVNDFQKGDIAEGYSVSREKKESFPLTVTSAQKNPTAFYLCASKVDSDNSPLHFGNGTRLTVT.

This clone was found once. The rearrangement links TRBV30 to TRBJ2-2; 7 nucleotides agree with TRBD1. The germline V gene encodes CDR1 GTSNPN and CDR2 SVGIG (reference sequence). This CDR3 region has 14 residues. The V gene end was trimmed by 5 bases and the J gene end by 0 bases; junction bases not matched to a gene: 3. This CDR3 reads CAWDRDTNTGELFF. The CDR3 DNA reads as TGTGCCTGGGACAGGGACACGAACACCGGGGAGCTGTTTTTT.

The chain is built from TRBV7-2 and TRBJ2-1, with D unresolved. V gave up 5 bases and J gave up 6 bases, with 8 bases separating them. Germline loops: CDR1 SGHTA, CDR2 FQGNSA. The CDR3 is made up of 12 amino acids. The CDR3 spells CASSTNGNEQFF. The DNA of the CDR3 is TGTGCCAGCAGCACCAATGGCAATGAGCAGTTCTTC.

The chain recombines TRBV10-3 with TRBJ1-1; TRBD1 matches 10 bases. Germline-derived CDR1 and CDR2 are ENHRY and SYGVKD. The CDR3 loop spans 20 amino acids. V trimming: 4 bases; J trimming: 5 bases; junction bases outside the gene matches: 22. The CDR3 region is CAISVSPDRGPKAGWTEAFF. CDR3 DNA sequence: TGTGCCATCAGTGTTTCGCCCGACAGGGGGCCTAAGGCGGGTTGGACTGAAGCTTTCTTT.

V and J are TRBV19 and TRBJ1-5, with D possibly matching TRBD1 (5 bases). V shed 8 bases and J shed 5 bases, with 25 bases lying between them. The CDR3 spans 17 residues. The V gene's germline CDR1 is LNHDA and CDR2 SQIVND (reference sequence). This CDR3 reads CASQYSWGKDNYQPQHF. Here the CDR3 DNA reads TGTGCCAGTCAGTATAGTTGGGGCAAGGACAACTATCAGCCCCAGCATTTT.

The CDR3 spells CASSLGREGRYEQYF. Here the CDR3 DNA reads TGTGCCAGCAGTTTAGGGAGGGAGGGAAGGTACGAGCAGTACTTC. V and J are TRBV27 and TRBJ2-7; 7 positions match TRBD2. The CDR3 length is 15 residues. Per the germline V gene, CDR1 is MNHEY and CDR2 is SMNVEV (reference sequence). V shed 2 bases and J 4 bases; nucleotides not matched to a gene: 8.

The chain combines TRBV5-1 with TRBJ2-5; 7 nucleotides match TRBD2. V was pared by 2 bases and J by 4 bases, with 5 bases of the junction left unmatched. Germline lookup yields CDR1 SGHRS and CDR2 YFSETQ. The CDR3 runs to 14 residues. The CDR3 DNA sequence: TGCGCCAGCAGCTTCACGTGGGGGGGAGAGACCCAGTACTTC. Amino acids: CASSFTWGGETQYF.